Below are 14 T cell receptor beta chains sequenced from a single sample in a study of Ad26.COV2.S vaccination and SARS-CoV-2 variants. Profiled with immunoSEQ multiplex PCR; TCRdb holds only in-frame clones, not every one. This table has hundreds of thousands of clones, 65% to 90% appearing once. Stated treatment: roughly 19 received Ad26.COV2.S at low or high dose, single or two shots; several received placebo; per-sample allocation not given. It was on day 63 after the first vaccine or placebo injection that samples were taken. The sequences come from peripheral blood, collected in a trial of Ad26.COV2.S vaccine versus placebo. The receptors come from a person between 18 and 60 years old who received the Ad26.COV2.S COVID-19 vaccine or a placebo.

The chain links TRBV5-6 to TRBJ1-6; D unclear. The CDR3 is 15 residues long. The germline V gene has CDR1 SGHDT and CDR2 YYEEEE. The germline V and J ends were trimmed by 2 bases and 9 bases, with 15 bases remaining between them. CDR3: CASSLIRGGISPLHF. The CDR3 nucleotides read TGTGCCAGCAGCTTAATTCGGGGTGGAATTTCACCCCTCCACTTT. The whole variable domain, filled in from reference TRBV5-6 and TRBJ1-6, reads DAGVTQSPTHLIKTRGQQVTLRCSPKSGHDTVSWYQQALGQGPQFIFQYYEEEERQRGNFPDRFSGHQFPNYSSELNVNALLLGDSALYLCASSLIRGGISPLHFGNGTRLTVT.

The genes are TRBV7-8 and TRBJ2-1, with 7 bases aligning to TRBD2. The germline gives CDR1 SGHVS, CDR2 FQNEAQ. With V trimmed by 3 bases and J by 6 bases, 2 bases remained unmatched. The length of the CDR3 is 13 residues. The CDR3 reads CASSLRTSNEQFF. CDR3 coding DNA: TGTGCCAGCAGCTTGCGGACTAGCAATGAGCAGTTCTTC.

The gene calls are TRBV3-1 (or the pseudogene TRBV3-2) and TRBJ2-7; D uncertain. The CDR3 has 12 residues. Deletions cut 4 bases from V and 0 bases from J, with 4 bases between. Germline V gene sequence: CDR1 LGHDT, CDR2 YNNKEL (reference sequence). The CDR3 DNA follows: TGTGCCAGCAGCCCCCCCTCCTACGAGCAGTACTTC. Its protein is CASSPPSYEQYF.

The rearrangement links TRBV9 to TRBJ2-1; D ambiguous. The CDR3 spans 15 residues. Deletions cut 4 bases from V and 0 bases from J, with 11 bases between. CDR1 SGDLS and CDR2 YYNGEE come from the germline V gene. The CDR3 nucleotides are TGTGCCAGCAGCTCCCTGCCCTTCTCCTACAATGAGCAGTTCTTC. It translates to CASSSLPFSYNEQFF.

The chain links TRBV27 to TRBJ2-1; the D is unclear. Trimming shortened V by 9 bases and J by 0 bases, and 18 bases separated the two germline ends. The germline gives CDR1 MNHEY, CDR2 SMNVEV (reference sequence). The CDR3 has 16 residues. The CDR3 protein is CASRTNVQSSYNEQFF. In DNA, the CDR3 is TGTGCCAGTAGGACCAACGTCCAGAGCTCCTACAATGAGCAGTTCTTC.

The gene calls are TRBV10-3 and TRBJ2-7, with 8 bases fitting TRBD1. J gave up 2 bases and V 8 bases, and 8 bases lay outside the gene matches. Germline V gene sequence: CDR1 ENHRY, CDR2 SYGVKD. The CDR3 runs to 14 residues. The CDR3 loop is CAIGGPDRAYEQYF. In nucleotides, the CDR3 is TGTGCCATCGGAGGTCCGGACAGGGCCTACGAGCAGTACTTC.

This clone has more than one count but fewer than ten. This chain connects TRBV7-2 to TRBJ1-1; 7 positions agree with TRBD1. The CDR3 runs 16 residues. Germline CDR1 and CDR2: SGHTA and FQGNSA. V was pared by 3 bases and J by 3 bases, with 10 bases of the junction left unmatched. Written as DNA, the CDR3 is TGTGCCAGCAGCTTTTACGCAGGGGGTGGGGACACTGAAGCTTTCTTT. Residues: CASSFYAGGGDTEAFF.

V and J are TRBV14 and TRBJ1-2, with D possibly matching TRBD1 (5 bases). The CDR3 has 15 amino acids. Per the germline V gene, CDR1 is SGHDN and CDR2 is FVKESK. V was pared by 0 bases and J by 4 bases, with 12 bases between. CDR3 residues: CASSQEQTATYGYTF. The CDR3 DNA sequence: TGTGCCAGCAGCCAAGAACAGACAGCGACCTATGGCTACACCTTC.

The gene calls are TRBV5-1 and TRBJ2-7; 8 bases agree with TRBD1. Germline values: CDR1 SGHRS, CDR2 YFSETQ. The V and J ends lost 7 bases and 4 bases, in that order; junction bases with no gene match: 7. CDR3 length: 13 residues. The CDR3 bases are TGCGCCAGCGAACAGGGGGAAGTTTACGAGCAGTACTTC. Translating it yields CASEQGEVYEQYF.

This chain uses TRBV5-1 with TRBJ2-3; no clear D gene. Trimming took off 1 base at V and 7 bases at J, with 16 bases between the two ends. CDR3 length: 15 residues. Germline CDR1 is SGHRS and CDR2 is YFSETQ. The CDR3 sequence is CASSLTRGPTYTQYF. The CDR3 nucleotides are TGCGCCAGCAGCTTGACTCGCGGACCCACTTATACGCAGTATTTT. The whole variable domain, filled in from reference TRBV5-1 and TRBJ2-3, reads KAGVTQTPRYLIKTRGQQVTLSCSPISGHRSVSWYQQTPGQGLQFLFEYFSETQRNKGNFPGRFSGRQFSNSRSEMNVSTLELGDSALYLCASSLTRGPTYTQYFGPGTRLTVL.

This clone came up a few times. This chain connects TRBV28 to TRBJ1-5; 8 bases agree with TRBD1. The trim removed 3 bases at V and 7 bases at J, leaving 8 bases unmatched. The CDR3 is 15 amino acids. Looked up from germline, CDR1 is MDHEN and CDR2 is SYDVKM. CDR3 residues: CASSFSRGLSQPQHF. In DNA form, the CDR3 reads TGTGCCAGCAGTTTCAGCAGGGGGCTTAGCCAGCCCCAGCATTTT.

This chain uses TRBV6-1 with TRBJ2-7; D not certain. This CDR3 has 12 amino acids. Germline CDR1 reads MNHNS; CDR2 reads SASEGT. V gave up 3 bases and J gave up 3 bases, with 6 bases separating them. The CDR3 DNA follows: TGTGCCAGCAGTGAGAGTCTCTACGAGCAGTACTTC. Its protein product is CASSESLYEQYF.

About this clone: This may be a read error: a much more frequent sequence differs by one nucleotide. Other DNA sequences in this sample translate to the same CDR3. The V gene is TRBV11-2, the J gene TRBJ2-7; no clear D. Germline V gene data show CDR1 as SGHAT and CDR2 as FQNNGV. Trimming pared 4 bases from V and 3 bases from J, leaving 4 bases between. The CDR3 runs 11 residues. CDR3 region: CASSSYYEQYF. CDR3 DNA: TGTGCCAGCAGCTCCTACTACGAGCAGTACTTC.

This sequence joins TRBV11-3 and TRBJ2-7, with D tentatively TRBD1 (6 bases). With 4 bases removed from V and 2 bases from J, the gap between germline ends came to 9 bases. The CDR3 runs to 13 residues. Germline V gene data show CDR1 as SGHNT and CDR2 as YENEEA. CDR3 coding DNA: TGTGCCAGCAGCTACAGGGAAACCTACGAGCAGTACTTC. This codes for CASSYRETYEQYF.